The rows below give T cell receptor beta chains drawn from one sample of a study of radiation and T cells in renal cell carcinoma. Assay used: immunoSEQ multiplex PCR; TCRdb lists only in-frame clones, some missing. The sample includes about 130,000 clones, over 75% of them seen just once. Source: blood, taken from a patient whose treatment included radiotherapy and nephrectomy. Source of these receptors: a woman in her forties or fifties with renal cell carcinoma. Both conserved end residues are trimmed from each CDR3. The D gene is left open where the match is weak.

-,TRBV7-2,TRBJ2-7,ASSLVVEPIYEQY
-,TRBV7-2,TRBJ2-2,ASSFTGTVIGELF
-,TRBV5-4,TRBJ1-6,ASSFSEGAKSPLH
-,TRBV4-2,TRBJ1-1,ASSRRLNTEAF
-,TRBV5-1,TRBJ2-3,ASSLRGGTDTQY
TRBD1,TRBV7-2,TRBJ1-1,ASSPRQGANTEAF
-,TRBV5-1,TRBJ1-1,ASSLLGTEAF
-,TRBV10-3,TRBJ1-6,AISETPAGSPLH
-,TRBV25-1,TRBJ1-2,ASSEVDRSYGYT
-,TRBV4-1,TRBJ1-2,ASSQDRRGHYGYT
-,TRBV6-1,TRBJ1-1,ASSEQGAVGTEAF
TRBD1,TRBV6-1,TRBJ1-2,AASMRTGDDGYT
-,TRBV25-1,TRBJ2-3,ASSEAAGLADTQY
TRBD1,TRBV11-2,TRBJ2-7,ASSSGTGAPLGYEQY
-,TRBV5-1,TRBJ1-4,ASSLFPGEKLF
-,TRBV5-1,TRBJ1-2,ASSLEPGDYGYT
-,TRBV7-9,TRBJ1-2,ASSRRDFYGYT
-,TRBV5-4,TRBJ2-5,ASSLAGNQETQY
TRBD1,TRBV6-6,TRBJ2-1,ASSYLGQPAYNEQF
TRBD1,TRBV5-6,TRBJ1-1,ASSSHSDRVSF
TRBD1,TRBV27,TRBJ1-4,ASSWDRGVKLF
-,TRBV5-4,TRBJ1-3,ASSLVGGGSGNTIY
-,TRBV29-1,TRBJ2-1,SVEDLGGLRNEQF
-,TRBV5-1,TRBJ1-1,ASSRAVDPSEAF
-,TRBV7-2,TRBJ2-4,ASSPDSFLAKNIQY
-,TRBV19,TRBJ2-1,ASSIRGGNEQF
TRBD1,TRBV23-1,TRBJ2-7,ASSQSGDRAAYEQY
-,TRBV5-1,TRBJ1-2,ASSWAYGSDGNYGYT
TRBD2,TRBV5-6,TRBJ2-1,ASSLRLAGGWEQF
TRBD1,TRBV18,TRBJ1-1,ASSPPGTGGRMNTEAF
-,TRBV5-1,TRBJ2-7,ASSLSFPYEQY
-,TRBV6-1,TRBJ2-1,ASNEGSRNEQF
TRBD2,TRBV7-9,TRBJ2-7,ASSLSAGVSYEQY
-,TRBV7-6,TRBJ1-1,ASSPWRLRDMNTEAF
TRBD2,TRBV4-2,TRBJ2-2,ASSQGRAGGTIGNTGELF
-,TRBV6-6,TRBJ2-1,ASRLSGSHHEQF
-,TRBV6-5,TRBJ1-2,ASSYDRSNYGYT
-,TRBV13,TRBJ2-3,ASSLGTDTQY
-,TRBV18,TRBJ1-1,ASSRVSDTEAF
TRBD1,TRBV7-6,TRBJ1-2,ASSGDRGPYGYT
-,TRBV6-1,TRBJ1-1,ASEGPVNTEAF
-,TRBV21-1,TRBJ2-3,ASSKEMFTDTQY
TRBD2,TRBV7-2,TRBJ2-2,ASSLWTSGATGELF
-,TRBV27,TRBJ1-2,ASSFGSNYGYT
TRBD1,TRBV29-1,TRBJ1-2,SVEVTGGDYGYT
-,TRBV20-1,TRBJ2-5,SGQGQETQY
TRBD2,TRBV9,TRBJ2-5,ASSVVPSGVQETQY
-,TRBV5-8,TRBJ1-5,ASSPQGLSNQPQH
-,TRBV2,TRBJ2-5,ASRKPQETQY
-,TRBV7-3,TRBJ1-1,ASSLGVENAEAF